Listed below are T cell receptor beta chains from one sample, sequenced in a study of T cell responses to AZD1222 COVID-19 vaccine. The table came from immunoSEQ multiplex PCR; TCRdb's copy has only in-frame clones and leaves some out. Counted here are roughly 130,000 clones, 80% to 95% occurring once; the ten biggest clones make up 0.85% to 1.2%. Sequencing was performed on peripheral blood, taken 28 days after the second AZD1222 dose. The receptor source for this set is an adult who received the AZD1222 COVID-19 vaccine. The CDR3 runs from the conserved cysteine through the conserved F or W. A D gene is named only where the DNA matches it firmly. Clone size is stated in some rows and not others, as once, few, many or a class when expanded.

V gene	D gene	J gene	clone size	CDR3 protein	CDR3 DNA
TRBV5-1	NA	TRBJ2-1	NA	CASSSDPRNEQFF	TGCGCCAGCAGCTCAGACCCCCGAAATGAGCAGTTCTTC
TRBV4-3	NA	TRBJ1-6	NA	CASSRRGENSPLHF	TGCGCCAGCAGCCGTCGAGGGGAAAATTCACCCCTCCACTTT
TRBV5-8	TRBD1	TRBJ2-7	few	CASSLGRQGAEQYF	TGTGCCAGCAGCTTGGGTCGGCAGGGGGCCGAGCAGTACTTC
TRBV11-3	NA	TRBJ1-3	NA	CASSFGTGNTIYF	TGTGCCAGCAGCTTTGGCACTGGAAACACCATATATTTT
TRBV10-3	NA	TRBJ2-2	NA	CAAGGQTGELFF	TGTGCCGCCGGCGGGCAGACCGGGGAGCTGTTTTTT
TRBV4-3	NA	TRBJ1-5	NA	CASSQDAYPSNQPQHF	TGCGCCAGCAGCCAAGATGCGTACCCCAGTAATCAGCCCCAGCATTTT
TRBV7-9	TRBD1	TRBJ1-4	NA	CASSSRAGGSTNEKLFF	TGTGCCAGCAGCTCCAGGGCAGGGGGATCAACTAATGAAAAACTGTTTTTT
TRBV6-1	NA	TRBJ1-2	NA	CASSERAGYGYTF	TGTGCCAGCAGTGAGAGGGCGGGCTATGGCTACACCTTC
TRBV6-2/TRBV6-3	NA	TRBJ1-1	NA	CASSYTPGVPEAFF	TGTGCCAGCAGTTATACCCCCGGGGTACCTGAAGCTTTCTTT
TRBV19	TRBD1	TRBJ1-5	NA	CASSQGQERQPQHF	TGTGCCAGTAGTCAAGGACAGGAACGTCAGCCCCAGCATTTT
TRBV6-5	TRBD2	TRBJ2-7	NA	CASSHGSGGAYEQYF	TGTGCCAGCAGTCACGGGAGCGGGGGGGCCTACGAGCAGTACTTC
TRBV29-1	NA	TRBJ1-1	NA	CSFRTAAGTEAFF	TGCAGCTTTAGGACGGCGGCGGGCACTGAAGCTTTCTTT
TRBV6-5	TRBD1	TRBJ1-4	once	CASRPGQGNEKLFF	TGTGCCAGCAGACCGGGACAGGGTAATGAAAAACTGTTTTTT
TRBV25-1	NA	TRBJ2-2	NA	CASSGRAGELFF	TGTGCCAGCAGTGGACGGGCCGGGGAGCTGTTTTTT
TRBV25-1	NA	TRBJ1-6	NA	CASSGGGSYNSPLHF	TGTGCCAGCAGTGGGGGGGGCTCCTATAATTCACCCCTCCACTTT
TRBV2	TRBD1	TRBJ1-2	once	CASSNQGAQTYGYTF	TGTGCCAGCAGCAACCAGGGGGCGCAGACCTATGGCTACACCTTC
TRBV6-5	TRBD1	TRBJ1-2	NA	CASSLQGAGRGYTF	TGTGCCAGCAGTTTACAGGGGGCCGGACGTGGCTACACCTTC
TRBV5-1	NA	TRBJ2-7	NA	CASSLGLDPYKQYF	TGCGCCAGCAGCTTGGGACTAGACCCTTACAAGCAGTACTTC
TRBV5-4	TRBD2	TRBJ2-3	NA	CASSVGTSGTDTQYF	TGTGCCAGCAGCGTCGGGACTAGCGGGACAGATACGCAGTATTTT
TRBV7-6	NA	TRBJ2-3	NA	CASSLIASTDTQYF	TGTGCCAGCAGCTTAATCGCCAGCACAGATACGCAGTATTTT
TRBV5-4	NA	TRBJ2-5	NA	CASSSNLNRQLQETQYF	TGTGCCAGCAGCTCCAATCTAAACCGACAACTTCAAGAGACCCAGTACTTC
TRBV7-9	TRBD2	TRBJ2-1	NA	CASSVGGLAGNEQFF	TGTGCCAGCAGCGTAGGGGGACTAGCGGGGAATGAGCAGTTCTTC
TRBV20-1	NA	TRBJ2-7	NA	CSASRGYEQYF	TGCAGTGCTAGCCGGGGGTACGAGCAGTACTTC
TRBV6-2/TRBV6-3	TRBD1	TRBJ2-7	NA	CASSPGQLPPEGQYF	TGTGCCAGCAGCCCGGGACAGCTCCCCCCAGAAGGGCAGTACTTC
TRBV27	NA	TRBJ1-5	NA	CASSYQGRSNQPQHF	TGTGCCAGCAGTTACCAGGGAAGGAGCAATCAGCCCCAGCATTTT
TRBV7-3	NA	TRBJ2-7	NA	CASSLMAGYIGEQYF	TGTGCCAGCAGCTTAATGGCGGGGTATATTGGCGAGCAGTACTTC
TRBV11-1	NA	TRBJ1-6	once	CASSLANSPLHF	TGTGCCAGCAGCTTAGCTAATTCACCCCTCCACTTT
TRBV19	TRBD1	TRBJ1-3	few	CASSLRTGGYTIYF	TGTGCCAGTAGTCTTCGGACAGGTGGTTACACCATATATTTT
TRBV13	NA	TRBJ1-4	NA	CASSAGQTNEKLFF	TGTGCCAGCAGCGCGGGACAAACTAATGAAAAACTGTTTTTT
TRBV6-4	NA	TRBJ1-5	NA	CASSEEGGVNQPQHF	TGTGCCAGCAGTGAAGAAGGGGGGGTCAATCAGCCCCAGCATTTT
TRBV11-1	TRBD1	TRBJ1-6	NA	CASSPDRGYNSPLHF	TGTGCCAGCAGCCCCGACAGGGGATATAATTCACCCCTCCACTTT
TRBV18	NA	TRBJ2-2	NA	CASSPLATGELFF	TGTGCCAGCTCACCACTAGCGACCGGGGAGCTGTTTTTT
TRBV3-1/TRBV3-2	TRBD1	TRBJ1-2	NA	CASSQDRGTGLYTF	TGTGCCAGCAGCCAAGATCGGGGGACAGGGCTCTACACCTTC
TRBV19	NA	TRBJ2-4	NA	CASSMGRGLAKNIQYF	TGTGCCAGTAGTATGGGACGGGGACTAGCCAAAAACATTCAGTACTTC
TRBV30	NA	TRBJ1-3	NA	CAWRVSGNTIYF	TGTGCCTGGAGGGTCTCTGGAAACACCATATATTTT
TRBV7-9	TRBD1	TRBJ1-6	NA	CASSLVTGGNSPLHF	TGTGCCAGCAGCTTAGTCACAGGGGGGAATTCACCCCTCCACTTT
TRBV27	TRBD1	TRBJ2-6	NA	CASSFTTGGSSGANVLTF	TGTGCCAGCAGTTTTACTACAGGGGGGTCCTCTGGGGCCAACGTCCTGACTTTC
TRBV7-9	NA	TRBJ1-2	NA	CASSLVREYGYTF	TGTGCCAGCAGCTTAGTTAGGGAATATGGCTACACCTTC
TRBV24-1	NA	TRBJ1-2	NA	CATSRRESGYTF	TGTGCCACCAGTCGTAGGGAAAGCGGCTACACCTTC
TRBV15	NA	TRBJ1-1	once	CATSRESWGTEAFF	TGTGCCACCAGCAGAGAGTCCTGGGGGACTGAAGCTTTCTTT
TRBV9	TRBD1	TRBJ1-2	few	CASSADRGDYGYTF	TGTGCCAGCAGCGCGGACAGGGGAGACTATGGCTACACCTTC
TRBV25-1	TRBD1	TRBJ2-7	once	CASSVAGQGKREQYF	TGTGCCAGCAGTGTAGCCGGACAGGGGAAACGCGAGCAGTACTTC
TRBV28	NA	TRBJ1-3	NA	CASSPLWGGGGNTIYF	TGTGCCAGCAGTCCTCTGTGGGGCGGAGGTGGAAACACCATATATTTT
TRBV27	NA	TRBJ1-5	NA	CASSLFRGQPQHF	TGTGCCAGCAGTTTATTCCGGGGTCAGCCCCAGCATTTT
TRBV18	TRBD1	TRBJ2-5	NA	CASSNAGGFEETQYF	TGTGCCAGCTCCAACGCAGGGGGCTTCGAGGAGACCCAGTACTTC
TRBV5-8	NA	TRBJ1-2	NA	CASSPGPAHGYTF	TGTGCCAGCAGCCCGGGACCCGCCCATGGCTACACCTTC
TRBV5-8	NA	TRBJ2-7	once	CASSLWAGGSYEQYF	TGTGCCAGCAGCTTGTGGGCAGGGGGGTCCTACGAGCAGTACTTC
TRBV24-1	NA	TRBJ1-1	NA	CATSDLQGRNTEAFF	TGTGCCACCAGTGATTTGCAGGGGAGGAACACTGAAGCTTTCTTT
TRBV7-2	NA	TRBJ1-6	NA	CASSFLGSNSPLHF	TGTGCCAGCAGCTTTTTAGGGAGTAATTCACCCCTCCACTTT
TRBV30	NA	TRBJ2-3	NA	CAWELVADTQYF	TGTGCCTGGGAACTAGTGGCAGATACGCAGTATTTT
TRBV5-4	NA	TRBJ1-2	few	CASSFGKSRQIYGYTF	TGTGCCAGCAGCTTCGGTAAATCGAGACAAATCTATGGCTACACCTTC
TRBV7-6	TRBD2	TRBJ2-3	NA	CASSLEVAGATDTQYF	TGTGCCAGCAGCTTAGAGGTAGCGGGGGCCACAGATACGCAGTATTTT
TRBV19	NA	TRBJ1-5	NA	CASSIEDYRDQPQHF	TGTGCCAGTAGTATAGAAGATTACAGGGATCAGCCCCAGCATTTT
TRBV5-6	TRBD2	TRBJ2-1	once	CASSLSTSGRANEQFF	TGTGCCAGCAGCTTGTCCACTAGCGGGAGGGCCAATGAGCAGTTCTTC
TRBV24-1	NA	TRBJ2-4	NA	CATSDLVGGIQYF	TGTGCCACCAGTGATTTGGTGGGTGGAATTCAGTACTTC
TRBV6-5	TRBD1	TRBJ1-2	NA	CASSYSVTGRYGYTF	TGTGCCAGCAGTTACTCCGTGACAGGGCGCTATGGCTACACCTTC